This TCR beta chain was obtained from a study of cytomegalovirus exposure and HLA in healthy donors. Between the trimmed V and J ends, which lost 7 bases and 0 bases, there was a span of 9 bases. CDR3 length equals 14 residues. Germline lookup yields CDR1 LNHDA and CDR2 SQIVND (reference sequence). This PCR relied on a set of 60 Vbeta primers and 13 Jbeta primers. The data were produced by immunoSEQ multiplex PCR, yet TCRdb's version contains in-frame clones alone and is incomplete. The sample has more than 150,000 clones, roughly 88% seen once. The TCR originated in a man between 18 and 29 years old in good health and CMV-seropositive. The chain carries TRBV19 and TRBJ2-2; D possibly corresponds to TRBD1 (5 bases). Sequences were obtained from PBMCs. CDR3 bases: TGTGCCAGTACCCAACAGGCGAACACCGGGGAGCTGTTTTTT. Encoded protein: CASTQQANTGELFF.